Listed below are T cell receptor beta chains from one sample, sequenced in a study of control samples from healthy donors and cancer patients. Measured with immunoSEQ multiplex PCR; TCRdb has only the in-frame clones, and not every one. Among more than 95,000 clones listed, 70% to 90% were seen once. Input material: blood. These TCRs come from a woman aged 65 to 85 in good health. Each CDR3 is given with its conserved first and last residue. The D gene is left open where the match is weak. Part of the rows lack a size; the others show once, few, many or a class for expanded clones.

abundance	d_gene	v_gene	j_gene	CDR3aa	CDR3nt
.	TRBD2	TRBV6-2/TRBV6-3	TRBJ2-7	CASSRSGGGEQYF	TGTGCCAGCAGTCGCAGCGGGGGGGGAGAGCAGTACTTC
.	.	TRBV10-3	TRBJ2-7	CATIVQESPPYEQYF	TGTGCCACCATTGTCCAAGAATCCCCCCCCTACGAGCAGTACTTC
.	.	TRBV4-1	TRBJ1-5	CASSHPARNQPQHF	TGCGCCAGCAGCCACCCAGCCCGAAATCAGCCCCAGCATTTT
once	.	TRBV29-1	TRBJ2-1	CSVEGVGYNEQFF	TGCAGCGTGGAGGGGGTAGGCTACAATGAGCAGTTCTTC
.	TRBD1	TRBV7-9	TRBJ1-3	CASSVTGENSGNTIYF	TGTGCCAGCAGCGTAACAGGGGAGAACTCTGGAAACACCATATATTTT
.	.	TRBV11-1	TRBJ1-5	CASSLARNQPQHF	TGTGCCAGCAGCTTAGCTCGGAATCAGCCCCAGCATTTT
.	TRBD1	TRBV3-1/TRBV3-2	TRBJ2-2	CASSPNRGQGFTGELFF	TGTGCCAGCAGCCCTAACCGCGGACAGGGCTTCACCGGGGAGCTGTTTTTT
.	.	TRBV28	TRBJ2-1	CASSLGTQGTYNEQFF	TGTGCCAGCAGTTTAGGCACACAGGGTACCTACAATGAGCAGTTCTTC
.	.	TRBV25-1	TRBJ2-3	CASSDTSRATDTQYF	TGTGCCAGCAGCGATACTAGTCGGGCCACAGATACGCAGTATTTT
.	.	TRBV2	TRBJ2-2	CASPGQRPGELFF	TGTGCCAGTCCGGGACAACGACCCGGGGAGCTGTTTTTT
once	.	TRBV9	TRBJ1-4	CASSARDLEKLFF	TGTGCCAGCAGCGCGCGGGACCTGGAAAAACTGTTTTTT
once	.	TRBV5-5	TRBJ1-2	CASSGLRDAAGYTF	TGTGCCAGCAGCGGGCTCCGGGACGCCGCCGGCTACACCTTC
.	.	TRBV5-5	TRBJ1-1	CASSLGPSGDTEAFF	TGTGCCAGCAGCTTGGGACCTTCAGGGGACACTGAAGCTTTCTTT
.	.	TRBV5-1	TRBJ1-6	CASSLVGEGTPLHF	TGCGCCAGCAGCTTGGTTGGAGAAGGGACACCCCTCCACTTT
.	.	TRBV18	TRBJ2-3	CASSPDSSTDTQYF	TGTGCCAGCTCACCGGACAGTAGCACAGATACGCAGTATTTT
.	.	TRBV7-9	TRBJ1-1	CASSLWIQPEAFF	TGTGCCAGCAGCTTATGGATACAGCCTGAAGCTTTCTTT
.	TRBD2	TRBV20-1	TRBJ2-5	CSASGAGGYQETQYF	TGCAGTGCTAGTGGAGCGGGGGGGTACCAAGAGACCCAGTACTTC
.	TRBD1	TRBV4-3	TRBJ1-1	CASSQDPQAGGFSTEAFF	TGCGCCAGCAGCCAAGACCCCCAGGCAGGGGGCTTTAGCACTGAAGCTTTCTTT
.	.	TRBV7-8	TRBJ1-4	CASSLEYGGGEKLFF	TGTGCCAGCAGCTTAGAGTACGGCGGGGGGGAAAAACTGTTTTTT
.	.	TRBV19	TRBJ1-5	CASITTSRGSGNQPQHF	TGTGCCAGTATTACAACGTCGCGGGGGAGCGGCAATCAGCCCCAGCATTTT
.	.	TRBV24-1	TRBJ1-1	CATRDREAFF	TGTGCCACTAGAGACAGGGAAGCTTTCTTT
few	.	TRBV6-5	TRBJ1-5	CASSTGRNNQPQHF	TGTGCCAGCAGTACGGGACGGAACAATCAGCCCCAGCATTTT
.	TRBD2	TRBV3-1/TRBV3-2	TRBJ2-1	CASSQELAGAYNEQFF	TGTGCCAGCAGCCAAGAACTAGCGGGAGCCTACAATGAGCAGTTCTTC
few	TRBD1	TRBV19	TRBJ2-1	CASSIGTAIYNEQFF	TGTGCCAGTAGTATTGGGACAGCGATCTACAATGAGCAGTTCTTC
.	TRBD2	TRBV5-1	TRBJ2-6	CASSYPRAGGSQSSGANVLTF	TGCGCCAGCAGCTACCCTCGAGCGGGGGGCAGCCAGAGCTCTGGGGCCAACGTCCTGACTTTC
few	.	TRBV2	TRBJ2-7	CASSPQGPGNSYEQYF	TGTGCCAGCAGTCCACAGGGCCCGGGGAACTCCTACGAGCAGTACTTC
once	.	TRBV7-9	TRBJ2-3	CASSFILYTDTQYF	TGTGCCAGCAGCTTCATACTGTACACAGATACGCAGTATTTT
.	TRBD2	TRBV16	TRBJ2-3	CASSPAGTSGGSGTDTQYF	TGTGCCAGCAGCCCCGCCGGGACTAGCGGGGGGAGTGGCACAGATACGCAGTATTTT
.	.	TRBV9	TRBJ2-1	CASSDPPGFQFF	TGTGCCAGCAGCGACCCCCCCGGTTTTCAGTTCTTC
.	.	TRBV3-1/TRBV3-2	TRBJ2-5	CASSHRTVETQYF	TGTGCCAGCAGCCATCGGACAGTTGAGACCCAGTACTTC
.	TRBD1	TRBV11-2	TRBJ2-1	CASSSRDRGHNEQFF	TGTGCCAGCAGCTCCCGGGACAGGGGCCACAATGAGCAGTTCTTC